Presented here are 13 T cell receptor beta chains from one specimen sequenced in a study of cytomegalovirus exposure and HLA in healthy donors (dated by TCRdb to about 2017). Library generation was performed with the immunoSEQ multiplex PCR assay. The multiplex PCR relied on a mix of 60 forward primers for TCR Vbeta segments and 13 reverse primers for TCR Jbeta segments. TCRdb limited this immuneACCESS table to in-frame rearrangements with V and J called. A share of clones is missing; checked studies link under half to unresolved V genes, and the rest is unexplained. This sample has 180,000 or so clones in its table, and 70% to 90% of those were observed once. The ten most abundant clones make up about 9.3% of the sample. The sequenced material came from PBMCs. The receptor source for this set is a man between 18 and 35 years old in good health and CMV-seropositive.

This clone showed up just once. The rearrangement uses TRBV5-1 and TRBJ1-4; 11 bases match TRBD1. With V trimmed by 3 bases and J by 6 bases, 1 base remained unmatched. Germline CDR1 SGHRS, CDR2 YFSETQ. The CDR3 totals 14 residues. CDR3 protein: CASSSGQGDEKLFF. The CDR3 DNA sequence: TGCGCCAGCAGCTCGGGACAGGGGGATGAAAAACTGTTTTTT.

The V and J genes are TRBV18 and TRBJ1-2, with 10 bases fitting TRBD1. The CDR3 spans 17 residues. Germline CDR1 reads KGHSH; CDR2 reads LQKENI. The V gene end was trimmed by 4 bases and the J gene end by 2 bases; junction bases not matched to a gene: 10. This CDR3 reads CASSHGRPGQGNYGYTF. The CDR3 DNA reads as TGTGCCAGCTCACATGGTAGACCGGGACAGGGGAACTATGGCTACACCTTC.

The J gene is TRBJ1-5, the V gene TRBV7-4, with D unclear. V was cut by 10 bases and J by 6 bases, with 16 bases left in between. This CDR3 comprises 13 residues. Germline V CDR1 and CDR2: SGHVT, SQSDAQ. This chain's CDR3 is CATFREGLQPQHF. The CDR3 DNA reads as TGTGCCACCTTCCGGGAGGGCCTTCAGCCCCAGCATTTT.

This clone has more than one count but fewer than ten. The chain has TRBV5-6 and TRBJ1-1, with D perhaps matching TRBD1 (6 bases). The CDR3 covers 11 residues. Germline CDR1 and CDR2: SGHDT and YYEEEE. Trimming removed 7 bases at V and 8 bases at J, with 12 bases between. In nucleotides, the CDR3 is TGTGCCAGCGGGAGGGGGACAGAAGCTTTCTTT. The encoded protein is CASGRGTEAFF.

This chain uses TRBV5-1 with TRBJ2-5; a possible D gene is TRBD1 (6 bases). The end of the DNA fits TRBJ2-7 better, so the J call may be wrong. CDR3 size: 13 residues. The germline V gene has CDR1 SGHRS and CDR2 YFSETQ. CDR3 DNA sequence: TGCGCCAGCAGCTTGGGGGACAACTACGAGCAGTACTTC. Translated, it gives CASSLGDNYEQYF.

The V and J genes are TRBV25-1 and TRBJ1-2; 9 bases align to TRBD1. There are 15 residues in the CDR3. The germline CDR1 and CDR2 sequences are MGHDK and SYGVNS. The V gene end was trimmed by 3 bases and the J gene end by 3 bases; junction bases not matched to a gene: 5. The CDR3 is CASSDGTGNDYGYTF. The CDR3 bases are TGTGCCAGCAGTGACGGGACAGGGAATGACTATGGCTACACCTTC.

The chain combines TRBV7-3 with TRBJ1-6; 10 bases map to TRBD1. The germline CDR1 and CDR2 sequences are SGHTA and FQGTGA. Trimming at V came to 5 bases and at J to 12 bases, leaving 7 bases not matched to a gene. This CDR3 has 14 amino acids. The CDR3, as DNA: TGTGCCAGCAGCCGGGGTTGGGACAGGGGACCCCTCCACTTT. Residues: CASSRGWDRGPLHF.

This sequence joins TRBV29-1 and TRBJ1-2, with D perhaps matching TRBD1 (6 bases). Germline V lookup: CDR1 SQVTM, CDR2 ANQGSEA. This CDR3 is built from 13 residues. V was shortened by 3 bases and J by 5 bases, with 13 bases between the two germline ends. The CDR3 DNA follows: TGCAGCGTTGACCCGACAGGCGGTTATGGCTACACCTTC. As protein: CSVDPTGGYGYTF. Full variable domain (remainder filled in from reference TRBV29-1 and TRBJ1-2): SAVISQKPSRDICQRGTSLTIQCQVDSQVTMMFWYRQQPGQSLTLIATANQGSEATYESGFVIDKFPISRPNLTFSTLTVSNMSPEDSSIYLCSVDPTGGYGYTFGSGTRLTVV.

The chain joins TRBV5-4 to TRBJ1-4, with D unclear. Germline assignment: CDR1 SGHNT and CDR2 YYREEE (reference sequence). The V and J ends lost 0 bases and 0 bases respectively, with 6 bases between them. The CDR3 sequence is 15 residues long. The CDR3 region is CASSLGAATNEKLFF. The DNA of the CDR3 is TGTGCCAGCAGCTTGGGGGCCGCAACTAATGAAAAACTGTTTTTT.

The gene calls are TRBV2 and TRBJ1-2; unclear D gene. The CDR3 is 14 amino acids. The germline V gene encodes CDR1 SNHLY and CDR2 FYNNEI. V was cut by 7 bases and J by 0 bases, with 12 bases left in between. In DNA, the CDR3 is TGTGCCAGCATTTTAGAGGCTACTAACTATGGCTACACCTTC. Protein sequence: CASILEATNYGYTF.

The chain recombines TRBV5-4 with TRBJ2-5, with TRBD1 matching 7 bases. The germline gives CDR1 SGHNT, CDR2 YYREEE (reference sequence). Trimming cost V 3 bases and J 3 bases; bases outside gene matches: 5. The CDR3 covers 14 residues. This CDR3 is CASSSTGTEETQYF. The CDR3 DNA reads TGTGCCAGCAGCTCGACAGGGACGGAAGAGACCCAGTACTTC. Full variable domain (missing parts from reference TRBV5-4 and TRBJ2-5): ETGVTQSPTHLIKTRGQQVTLRCSSQSGHNTVSWYQQALGQGPQFIFQYYREEENGRGNFPPRFSGLQFPNYSSELNVNALELDDSALYLCASSSTGTEETQYFGPGTRLLVL.

Worth noting for this clone: A read error may account for a junction end that differs from germline. In nucleotides, the CDR3 is TGTGCCAGCAGCTTAGTGGTCGGGGGGGCCAGAAACATTCAGTACTTC. Protein: CASSLVVGGARNIQYF. The V and J genes are TRBV7-8 and TRBJ2-4; 8 nucleotides align to TRBD2. The CDR3 consists of 16 residues. Per germline, CDR1 SGHVS and CDR2 FQNEAQ.

The genes are TRBV6-6 and TRBJ2-5; 7 bases are a match to TRBD2. CDR1 and CDR2 from the germline V gene are MNHNY and SVGAGI (reference sequence). This CDR3 comprises 13 residues. V dropped 5 bases and J dropped 3; count of bases not matched to a gene: 3. CDR3: CASSPRGKETQYF. CDR3 nucleotide sequence: TGTGCCAGCAGTCCGCGGGGGAAAGAGACCCAGTACTTC.